This T cell receptor beta chain was profiled in a study of vaccination and CD4 T cells after COVID-19 (dated by TCRdb to between 2021 and 2024). Study-level background: Convalescent patients had a positive SARS-CoV-2 result on nasal swab PCR, and of these patients, several had mild disease and one had severe disease. The convalescent cohort included six males and four females, with two Hispanic individuals, seven Caucasians, two Asians and one multiracial person. The cultures were stimulated with overlapping spike peptide pools from SARS-CoV-2 and from the common cold coronaviruses HCoV-NL63, HCoV-OC43 and HCoV-229E. Post-COVID blood samples from convalescent patients were collected a median of about 100 days after diagnosis, with a range of roughly 30 to 170 days. In more than eight COVID-19 convalescent patients and a handful of infection-naive healthy vaccine recipients, researchers compared the spike-specific CD4+ TCR repertoire from before mRNA vaccination with the repertoire from after. Control cultures used a CEFX viral epitope pool as positive control, an HIV-1 Nef peptide pool as negative control, or no peptide. Post-vaccine blood samples were obtained a median of around 74 days after the second vaccine dose, with a range of about 14 to 250 days. Each participant got two doses of either the Pfizer-BioNTech BNT162b2 vaccine (n=8) or the Moderna mRNA-1273 vaccine (n=2).

Trimming takes 0 bases off V and 6 bases off J; junction bases not matched to a gene: 9. The germline V gene (reference sequence) supplies CDR1 SGHNT and CDR2 YYREEE. CDR3 length: 15 amino acids, cysteine to phenylalanine. The CDR3 DNA has 45 bases and is translated from base 1. Summary of the overall study and its limitations: The number of convalescent patients in the study was relatively small, and the study did not examine early timepoints following natural infection. In convalescent patients, a median approximately 90% of post-vaccine SARS-CoV-2-reactive clones were detected only after vaccination, suggesting vaccine-specific priming. Although the median number of SARS-CoV-2-reactive clonotypes went up from 21 after infection to 35 to 40 after vaccination, the increase was not significant. In convalescent patients, nearly all vaccine-specific clones (304 of 307) were found to be mono-reactive for SARS-CoV-2 spike rather than cross-reactive with common cold coronaviruses.

As to this clonotype: The clone's antigen remains unknown. No base quality information exists; no much larger clone differs at one position.

The treatment or condition label, as the study defines it: roughly 10-day PBMC culture with coronavirus spike peptide pools or control peptides (ViraFEST assay). The ViraFEST assay was used in the study, in which antigen-specific T cells were expanded with peptide pools and expanded clonotypes were subsequently identified by TCR sequencing. The convalescent patients' positive SARS-CoV-2 PCR tests fell between March and December 2020, which was before the Alpha, Beta and Delta variants emerged in the United States. Each well held millions of PBMCs cultured in IMDM containing roughly 5% human AB serum and approximately 9.1 IU/ml IL-2, with roughly 9.2 ug/ml peptide pools added. On days 3 and 7, half of the culture medium was replaced with fresh IL-2-containing medium. Once the cells had been in culture for roughly 11 days, the EasySep CD4+ T cell isolation kit was used to isolate CD4+ T cells by negative selection. Ficoll-Paque Plus gradient centrifugation was used to isolate PBMCs from whole blood, and the isolated PBMCs were then either used fresh or cryopreserved at -140C. Triplicate wells were generally used for each culture condition.

Library construction relied on PCR. TCR sequencing of DNA from cultured CD4+ T cells used the Oncomine TCR Beta short-read assay at the Johns Hopkins FTIC core. Genomic DNA was extracted from the cultured CD4+ T cells with the QIAamp micro DNA kit. Oncomine TCR Beta libraries from cultured CD4+ T cells were pooled with unique dual indexes and sequenced on an Illumina iSeq 100. From the authors' description of their analysis: Non-productive sequences were filtered out, and CDR3s that did not start with C, did not end with F or W, or were shorter than 7 amino acids were discarded. Antigen-specific clonotypes were identified with the MANAFEST web application by comparing peptide-stimulated wells with reference and other culture wells. Positive clones required FDR below 0.05, an odds ratio above 5, and productive frequency above 0.1% in at least two of three replicate wells. Cross-reactive clonotypes were defined as significantly expanded in both SARS-CoV-2 spike wells and at least one common cold coronavirus spike condition. CDR3 homology was assessed with Levenshtein distances (stringdist) and unrooted phylogenetic trees (ape) in R version 3.6.1. The raw public data were reprocessed by TCRdb itself: fastp quality trimming at Q25, MiXCR clonotype calling, in-frame beta chains only. Duplicate CDR3 protein sequences are folded into a single record with the most common DNA and genes. What appears here as the V and J calls and clone size reflects TCRdb's work, not the paper's. A total of 17,000 or so distinct CDR3 sequences appear in this sample, roughly 43% of them only once. 5.7% of the sample comes from the top ten.

The receptor comes from a human donor who had recovered from COVID-19. Rearrangement joined TRBV5-4 to TRBJ2-7; 7 nucleotides in the junction match TRBD2. Sequences were derived from CD4+ T cells from blood, cultured in vitro, sampled before SARS-CoV-2 vaccination. The DNA is as follows: TGTGCCAGCAGCTTGGGGGGCGGGGGAGGCTTCGAGCAGTACTTC. It encodes CASSLGGGGGFEQYF.